The text below deals with one T cell receptor (beta chain). TCRdb keeps only in-frame clones here, not all; method: immunoSEQ multiplex PCR. The sample yields 88,000 or so clones, 85% seen once. This specimen belongs to a study of blood T cell repertoires in COVID-19. Germline V gives CDR1 LNHDA, CDR2 SQIVND (reference sequence). The CDR3 loop spans 13 amino acids. This TCR came from a man aged 60-69 years with acute or convalescent COVID-19. The chain joins TRBV19 to TRBJ2-3, with 8 bases aligning to TRBD1. The sequencing sample was made of peripheral blood. The chain's CDR3 is CAIAGGATDTQYF. In DNA, the CDR3 is TGTGCGATTGCAGGGGGCGCGACAGATACGCAGTATTTT.